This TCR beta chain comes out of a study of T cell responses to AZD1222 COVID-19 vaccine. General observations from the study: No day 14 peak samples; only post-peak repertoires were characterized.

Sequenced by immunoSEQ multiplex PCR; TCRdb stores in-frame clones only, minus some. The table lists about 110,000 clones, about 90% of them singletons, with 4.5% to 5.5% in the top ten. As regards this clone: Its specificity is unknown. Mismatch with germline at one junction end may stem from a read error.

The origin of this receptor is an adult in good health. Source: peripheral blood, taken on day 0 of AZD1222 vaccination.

The CDR3 nucleotides read TGTGCCAGCAGTACGGACAGCCGGAACACTGAAGCTTTTTTT. It encodes CASSTDSRNTEAFF. V usage is TRBV7-9 and J usage is TRBJ1-1; TRBD1 might be the D (6 bases). The CDR3 contains 14 residues. In germline, CDR1 is SEHNR, CDR2 FQNEAQ (reference sequence).